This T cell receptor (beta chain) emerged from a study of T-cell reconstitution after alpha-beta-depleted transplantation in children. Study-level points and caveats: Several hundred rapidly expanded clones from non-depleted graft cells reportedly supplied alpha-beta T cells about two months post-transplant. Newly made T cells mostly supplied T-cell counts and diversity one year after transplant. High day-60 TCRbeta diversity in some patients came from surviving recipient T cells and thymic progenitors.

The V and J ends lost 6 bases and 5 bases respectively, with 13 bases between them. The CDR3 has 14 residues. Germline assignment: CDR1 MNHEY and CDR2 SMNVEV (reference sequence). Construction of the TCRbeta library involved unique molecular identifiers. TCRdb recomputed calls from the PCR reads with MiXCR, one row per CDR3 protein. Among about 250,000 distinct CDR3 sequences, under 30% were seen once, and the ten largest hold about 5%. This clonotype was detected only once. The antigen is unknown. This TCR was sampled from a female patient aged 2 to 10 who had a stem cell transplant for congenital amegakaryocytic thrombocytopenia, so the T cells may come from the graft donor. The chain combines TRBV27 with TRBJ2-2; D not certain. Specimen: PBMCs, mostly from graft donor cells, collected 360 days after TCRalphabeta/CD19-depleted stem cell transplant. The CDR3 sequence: CASSLAVATGELFF. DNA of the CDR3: TGTGCCAGCAGCTTGGCTGTGGCGACCGGGGAGCTGTTTTTT.